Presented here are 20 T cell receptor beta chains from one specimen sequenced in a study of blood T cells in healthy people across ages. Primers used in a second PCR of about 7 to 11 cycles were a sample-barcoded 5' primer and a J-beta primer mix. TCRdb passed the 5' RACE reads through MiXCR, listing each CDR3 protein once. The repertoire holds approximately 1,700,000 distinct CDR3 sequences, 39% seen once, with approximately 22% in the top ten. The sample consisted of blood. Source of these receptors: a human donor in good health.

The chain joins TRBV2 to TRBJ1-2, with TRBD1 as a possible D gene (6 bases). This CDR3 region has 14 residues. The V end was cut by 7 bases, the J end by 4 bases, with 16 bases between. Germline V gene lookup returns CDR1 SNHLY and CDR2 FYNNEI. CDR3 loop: CASNPGGLAYGYTF. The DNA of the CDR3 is TGTGCCAGCAATCCGGGGGGCCTAGCCTATGGCTACACCTTC.

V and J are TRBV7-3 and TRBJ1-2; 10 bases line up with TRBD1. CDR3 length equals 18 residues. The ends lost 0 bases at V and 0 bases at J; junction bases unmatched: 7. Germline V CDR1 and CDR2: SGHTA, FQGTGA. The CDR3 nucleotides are TGTGCCAGCAGCTTAACGTGGGACAGGGGATTGACTAACTATGGCTACACCTTC. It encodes CASSLTWDRGLTNYGYTF.

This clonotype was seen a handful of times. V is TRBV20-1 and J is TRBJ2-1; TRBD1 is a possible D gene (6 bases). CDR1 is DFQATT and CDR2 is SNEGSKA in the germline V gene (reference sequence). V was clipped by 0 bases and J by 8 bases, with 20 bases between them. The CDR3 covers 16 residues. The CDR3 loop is CSARDLKQGVYDEQFF. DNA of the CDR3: TGCAGTGCTAGAGATCTAAAACAGGGAGTCTATGATGAGCAGTTCTTC.

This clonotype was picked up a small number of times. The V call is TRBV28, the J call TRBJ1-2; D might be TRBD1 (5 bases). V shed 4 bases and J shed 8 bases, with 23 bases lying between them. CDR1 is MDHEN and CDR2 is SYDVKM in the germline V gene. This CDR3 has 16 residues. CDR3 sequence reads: CASSWYIGDRLGGYTF. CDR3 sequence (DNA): TGTGCCAGCAGTTGGTACATAGGGGATAGGCTTGGCGGCTACACCTTC.

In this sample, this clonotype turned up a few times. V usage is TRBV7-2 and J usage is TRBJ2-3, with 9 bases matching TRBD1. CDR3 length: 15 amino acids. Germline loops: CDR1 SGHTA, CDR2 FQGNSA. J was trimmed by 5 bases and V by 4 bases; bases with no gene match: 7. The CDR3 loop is CASSSRDRAVDTQYF. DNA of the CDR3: TGTGCCAGCAGCTCGCGGGACAGGGCGGTAGATACGCAGTATTTT. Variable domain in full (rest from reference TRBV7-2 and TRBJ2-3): GAGVSQSPSNKVTEKGKDVELRCDPISGHTALYWYRQSLGQGLEFLIYFQGNSAPDKSGLPSDRFSAERTGGSVSTLTIQRTQQEDSAVYLCASSSRDRAVDTQYFGPGTRLTVL.

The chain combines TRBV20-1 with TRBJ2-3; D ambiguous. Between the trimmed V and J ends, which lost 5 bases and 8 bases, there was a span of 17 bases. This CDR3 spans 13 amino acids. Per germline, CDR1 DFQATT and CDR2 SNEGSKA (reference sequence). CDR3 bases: TGCAGTGCTGAGACTCGTGATTTTGGTACGCAGTATTTT. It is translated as CSAETRDFGTQYF.

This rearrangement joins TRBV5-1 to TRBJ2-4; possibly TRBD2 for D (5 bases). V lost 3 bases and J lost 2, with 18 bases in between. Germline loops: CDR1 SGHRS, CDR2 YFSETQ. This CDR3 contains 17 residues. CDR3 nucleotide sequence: TGCGCCAGCAGCTCCCGGAGGACCGATCGGACCAAAAACATTCAGTACTTC. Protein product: CASSSRRTDRTKNIQYF.

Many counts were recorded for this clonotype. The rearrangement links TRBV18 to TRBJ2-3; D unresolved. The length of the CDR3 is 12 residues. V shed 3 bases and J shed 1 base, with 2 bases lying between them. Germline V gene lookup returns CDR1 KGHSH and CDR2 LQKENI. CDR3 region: CASSPRTDTQYF. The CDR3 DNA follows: TGTGCCAGCTCACCCCGCACAGATACGCAGTATTTT.

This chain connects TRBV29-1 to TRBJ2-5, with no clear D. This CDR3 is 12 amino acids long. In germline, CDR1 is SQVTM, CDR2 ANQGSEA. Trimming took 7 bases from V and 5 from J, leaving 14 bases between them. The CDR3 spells CSGAFGRETQYF. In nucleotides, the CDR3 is TGCAGCGGTGCTTTCGGCAGGGAGACCCAGTACTTC.

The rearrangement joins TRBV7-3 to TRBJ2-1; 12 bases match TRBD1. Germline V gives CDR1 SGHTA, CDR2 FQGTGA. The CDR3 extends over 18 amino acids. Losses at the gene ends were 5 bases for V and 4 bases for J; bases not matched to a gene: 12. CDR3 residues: CASSISGTGGAGYNEQFF. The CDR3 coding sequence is TGTGCCAGCAGCATCTCCGGGACAGGGGGCGCGGGATACAATGAGCAGTTCTTC.

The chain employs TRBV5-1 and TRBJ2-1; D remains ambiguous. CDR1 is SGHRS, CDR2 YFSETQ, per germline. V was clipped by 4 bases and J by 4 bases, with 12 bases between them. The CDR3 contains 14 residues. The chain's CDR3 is CASSPSSLYNEQFF. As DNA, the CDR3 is TGCGCCAGCAGCCCCTCGAGCCTTTACAATGAGCAGTTCTTC.

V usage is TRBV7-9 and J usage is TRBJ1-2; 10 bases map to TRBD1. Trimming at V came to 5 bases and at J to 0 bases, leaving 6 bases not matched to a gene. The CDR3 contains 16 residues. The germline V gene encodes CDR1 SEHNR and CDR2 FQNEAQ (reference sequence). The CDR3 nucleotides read TGTGCCAGCAGCCGGGACAGGGGCTTGGCTAACTATGGCTACACCTTC. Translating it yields CASSRDRGLANYGYTF.

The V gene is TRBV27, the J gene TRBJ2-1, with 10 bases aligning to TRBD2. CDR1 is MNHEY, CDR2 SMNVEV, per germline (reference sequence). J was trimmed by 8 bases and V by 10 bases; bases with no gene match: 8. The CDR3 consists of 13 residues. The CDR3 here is CATAGGPDDEQFF. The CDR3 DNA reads TGTGCCACAGCGGGGGGGCCGGACGATGAGCAGTTCTTC.

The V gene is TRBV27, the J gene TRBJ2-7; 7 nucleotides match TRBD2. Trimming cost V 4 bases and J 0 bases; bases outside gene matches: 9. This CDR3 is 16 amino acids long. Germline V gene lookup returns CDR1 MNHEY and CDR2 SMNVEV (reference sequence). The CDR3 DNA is TGTGCCAGCAGTTGGTCCGGAGGGACTATCTCCTACGAGCAGTACTTC. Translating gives CASSWSGGTISYEQYF.

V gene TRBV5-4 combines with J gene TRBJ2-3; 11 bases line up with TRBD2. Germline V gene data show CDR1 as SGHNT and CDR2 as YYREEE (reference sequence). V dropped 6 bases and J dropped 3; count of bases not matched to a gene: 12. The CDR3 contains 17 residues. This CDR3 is CASTPSNLAGGTDTQYF. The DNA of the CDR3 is TGTGCCAGCACCCCGTCAAATCTAGCGGGGGGAACAGATACGCAGTATTTT.

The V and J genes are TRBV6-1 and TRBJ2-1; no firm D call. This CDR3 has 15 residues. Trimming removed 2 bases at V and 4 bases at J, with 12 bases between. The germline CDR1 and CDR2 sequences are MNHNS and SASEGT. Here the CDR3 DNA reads TGTGCCAGCAGTGAAAAGGGTGGACCTTACAATGAGCAGTTCTTC. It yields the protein CASSEKGGPYNEQFF.

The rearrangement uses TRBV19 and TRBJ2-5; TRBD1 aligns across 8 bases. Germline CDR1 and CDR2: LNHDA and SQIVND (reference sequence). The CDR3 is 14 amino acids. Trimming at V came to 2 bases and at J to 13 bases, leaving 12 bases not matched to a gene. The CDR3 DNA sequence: TGTGCCAGTAGTATACAGGGGGCGGAGGTCAATCGGTACTTC. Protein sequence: CASSIQGAEVNRYF.

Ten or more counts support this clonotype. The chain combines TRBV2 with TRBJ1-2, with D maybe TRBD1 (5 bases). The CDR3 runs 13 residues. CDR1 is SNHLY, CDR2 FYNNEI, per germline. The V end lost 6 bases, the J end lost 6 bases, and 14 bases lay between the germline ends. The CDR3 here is CASSPARGHGYTF. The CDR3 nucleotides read TGTGCCAGCAGCCCGGCAAGGGGTCATGGCTACACCTTC. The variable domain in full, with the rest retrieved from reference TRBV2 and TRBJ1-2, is EPEVTQTPSHQVTQMGQEVILRCVPISNHLYFYWYRQILGQKVEFLVSFYNNEISEKSEIFDDQFSVERPDGSNFTLKIRSTKLEDSAMYFCASSPARGHGYTFGSGTRLTVV.

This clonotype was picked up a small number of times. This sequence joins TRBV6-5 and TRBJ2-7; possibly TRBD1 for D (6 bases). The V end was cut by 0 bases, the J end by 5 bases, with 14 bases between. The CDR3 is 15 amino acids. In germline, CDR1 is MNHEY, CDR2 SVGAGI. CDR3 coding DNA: TGTGCCAGCAGTTACTCTAAGGGGACATCGGACGAGCAGTACTTC. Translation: CASSYSKGTSDEQYF.

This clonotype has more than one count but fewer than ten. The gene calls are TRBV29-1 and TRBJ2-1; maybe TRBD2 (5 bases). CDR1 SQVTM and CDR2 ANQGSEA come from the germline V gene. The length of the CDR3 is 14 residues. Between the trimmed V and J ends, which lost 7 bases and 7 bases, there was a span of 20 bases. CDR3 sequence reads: CSAPIGGLRNEQFF. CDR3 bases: TGCAGCGCCCCGATTGGCGGGTTGCGGAATGAGCAGTTCTTC.